This TCR beta chain was recorded in a study of T cells after yellow fever vaccination (dated by TCRdb to about 2019). The study in broad terms: The SMART-Seq v4 Ultra Low Input RNA kit was used to prepare libraries from fractions with low cell numbers. To track T-cell clones before and after primary and booster YFV17D yellow fever vaccination, bulk TCR alpha and beta repertoires were sequenced longitudinally. Two healthy male donors, one aged 18 to 30 and one aged 30 to 40 years, were included in the cohort. Blood was collected at multiple timepoints before and after primary and secondary immunization, and bulk PBMC replicates and cell subsets were isolated. The full study reports these points: Most clones expanded after primary vaccination were re-detected after the booster (96% of CD4 and more than 70% of CD8), suggesting broad memory maintenance. Computational filtering was required because FACS-sorted repertoires could contain abundant contaminating clonotypes from the bulk population. The secondary T-cell response was weaker than the primary response but faster, peaking on day 5 instead of day 15. Because only a couple of donors were included in the study, the extent to which the findings can be generalized is limited. A small fraction of clonotypes showed up in both the CD4 and CD8 compartments, probably as a result of convergent recombination.

Points on this clonotype: The specificity of this receptor is unknown. Base quality data are lacking; no much larger clone is found one base away.

The sequencer listed for this sample is Illumina NovaSeq 6000. TCR cDNA was synthesized by 5'RACE template switching, through which a universal primer site and unique molecular identifiers were introduced. Priming of cDNA synthesis was performed from both the TCR alpha and TCR beta constant segments. Libraries were amplified in two PCR steps, with sample barcodes and sequencing adapters added in the second step. Sequencing of the libraries was done on either Illumina HiSeq 2500 (2x100 bp) or NovaSeq (2x150 bp). Per the original workflow: MIGEC was used to demultiplex reads and collapse the reads into UMI consensus sequences, and MiXCR was used for V(D)J alignment. Clonotypes responding to the vaccine were identified with edgeR on replicate PBMC samples, with the criteria of FDR below 0.01 and a log2 fold change above 5 up to day 15. Bulk clonotypes were assigned CD4 or CD8 identity according to which sequenced CD4 or CD8 repertoire held them at higher abundance. The raw public reads went through TCRdb reprocessing: fastp at Q25, MiXCR clone calling, in-frame beta chains kept. All rows with the same CDR3 protein become a single entry with the most common DNA and genes. The V and J calls were determined by TCRdb, not by the authors. The sample records approximately 450,000 distinct CDR3 sequences, 15% to 20% of which are singletons. The top ten hold around 17% of the sample.

CDR3 length: 14 amino acids, cysteine to phenylalanine. This entry keeps only the CDR3 DNA: 42 bases, framed from base 1. The germline V gene (reference sequence) sets CDR1 to DFQATT and CDR2 to SNEGSKA. Relative to germline, V is 6 bases shorter and J is 1 base shorter, with 13 bases between their ends. The intended sense of this specimen's treatment or condition label: live attenuated yellow fever vaccine strain. At every blood-draw timepoint, two biological replicates of bulk PBMCs were collected. PBMCs were isolated from peripheral blood using a standard Ficoll-Paque protocol. RNA was extracted with TriZol from bulk PBMCs, CD4 and CD8 fractions, and dextramer-positive and dextramer-negative fractions.

The origin of this receptor is a man between 18 and 35 years old who received the YFV17D yellow fever vaccine. The rearrangement joined TRBV20-1 to TRBJ1-5; there is no confident call for the D gene. Sequencing used PBMCs, obtained before the yellow fever booster vaccination. The DNA sequence is as follows: TGCAGTGCAAAGAACACGGAAAGCAATCAGCCCCAGCATTTT. Its product reads: CSAKNTESNQPQHF.